The present TCR beta chain was sequenced within a study of human T cells and chemical hapten exposure. About the research overall: 2% DPC applied to a 2 cm by 2 cm arm area sensitized donors. Diphenylcyclopropenone, dosed weekly to the scalp, was given to patients throughout the approximately 22-week study.

General observations from the study: Sensitizing to DPC left TCRs with a frequency above 1 in 1000 unaltered.

Each CDR3 protein is one row after TCRdb ran MiXCR on the RACE reads. The profile shows a few hundred thousand distinct CDR3 sequences, about 6% of them singletons. Time point meaning: patch test 2, 6 weeks after DPC sensitization. Treatment noted: therapeutic diphenylcyclopropenone sensitization with weekly scalp DPC. The authors' total RNA extraction used unfractionated whole blood. This CDR3 region has 19 residues. Germline V gene sequence: CDR1 MDHEN, CDR2 SYDVKM. With 6 bases removed from V and 0 bases from J, the gap between germline ends came to 27 bases. This clonotype was counted a few times. The target antigen is unknown.

The sample in question was whole blood, obtained in connection with sensitization to the hapten diphenylcyclopropenone (DPC). The clonotype comes from a woman between 18 and 29 years old with alopecia areata. Some clones in this sample may be carry-over from other donors' samples. The chain links TRBV28 to TRBJ2-7; D is perhaps TRBD1 (7 bases). DNA of the CDR3: TGTGCCAGCAGCCTCCGGGGGCTGGGACAGTCCCCTTCCTCCTACGAGCAGTACTTC. This codes for CASSLRGLGQSPSSYEQYF.